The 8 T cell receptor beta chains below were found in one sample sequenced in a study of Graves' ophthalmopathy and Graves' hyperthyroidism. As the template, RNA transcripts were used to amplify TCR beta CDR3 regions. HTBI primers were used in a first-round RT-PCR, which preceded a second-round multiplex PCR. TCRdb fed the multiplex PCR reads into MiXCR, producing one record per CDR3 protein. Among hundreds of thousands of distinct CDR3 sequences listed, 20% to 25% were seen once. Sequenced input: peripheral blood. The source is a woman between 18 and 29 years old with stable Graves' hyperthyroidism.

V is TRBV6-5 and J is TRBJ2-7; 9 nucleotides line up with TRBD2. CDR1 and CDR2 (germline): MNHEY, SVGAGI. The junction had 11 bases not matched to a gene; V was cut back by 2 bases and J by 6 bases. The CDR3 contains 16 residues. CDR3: CASSYPRLAACFEQYF. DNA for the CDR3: TGTGCCAGCAGTTACCCCCGACTAGCGGCCTGCTTCGAGCAGTACTTC.

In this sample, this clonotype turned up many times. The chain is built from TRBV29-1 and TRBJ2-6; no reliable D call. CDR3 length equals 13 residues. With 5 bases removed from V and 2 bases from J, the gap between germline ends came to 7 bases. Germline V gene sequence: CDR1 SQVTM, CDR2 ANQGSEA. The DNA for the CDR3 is TGCAGCGTTCTGTCACCTGGGGCCAACGTCCTGACTTTC. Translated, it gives CSVLSPGANVLTF.

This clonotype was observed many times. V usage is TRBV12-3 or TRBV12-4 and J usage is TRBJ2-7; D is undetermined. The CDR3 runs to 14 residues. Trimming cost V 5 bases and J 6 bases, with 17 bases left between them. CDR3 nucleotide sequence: TGTGCCAGCAGTAACATAAACCCTTTTGTCGAGCAGTACTTC. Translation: CASSNINPFVEQYF.

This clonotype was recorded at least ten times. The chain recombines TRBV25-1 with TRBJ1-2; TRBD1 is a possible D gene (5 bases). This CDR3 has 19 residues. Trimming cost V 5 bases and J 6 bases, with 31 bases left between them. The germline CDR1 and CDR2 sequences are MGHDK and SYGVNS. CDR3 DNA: TGTGCCAGCAGTTTTATGGCTGGGTCTGCGAAAAGGGGTCGGCATGGCTACACCTTC. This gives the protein CASSFMAGSAKRGRHGYTF.

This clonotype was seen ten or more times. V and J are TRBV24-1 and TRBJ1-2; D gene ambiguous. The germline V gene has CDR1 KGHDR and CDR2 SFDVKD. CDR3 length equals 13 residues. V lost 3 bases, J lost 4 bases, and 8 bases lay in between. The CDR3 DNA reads TGTGCCACCAGTGATGTCCAGTCCTATGGCTACACCTTC. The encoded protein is CATSDVQSYGYTF.

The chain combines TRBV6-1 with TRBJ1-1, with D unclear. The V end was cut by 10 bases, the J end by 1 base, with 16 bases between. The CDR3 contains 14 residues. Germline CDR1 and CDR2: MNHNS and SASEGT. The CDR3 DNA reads TGTGCCATGCTCGTTGCGGCAAGGAACACTGAAGCTTTCTTT. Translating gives CAMLVAARNTEAFF.

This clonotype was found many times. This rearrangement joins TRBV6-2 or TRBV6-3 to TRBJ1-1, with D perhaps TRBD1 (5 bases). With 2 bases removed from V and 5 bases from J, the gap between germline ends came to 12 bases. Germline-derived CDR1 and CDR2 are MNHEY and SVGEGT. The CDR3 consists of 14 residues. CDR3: CASSYTGPGTEAFF. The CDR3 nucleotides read TGTGCCAGCAGTTACACGGGACCGGGTACTGAAGCTTTCTTT.

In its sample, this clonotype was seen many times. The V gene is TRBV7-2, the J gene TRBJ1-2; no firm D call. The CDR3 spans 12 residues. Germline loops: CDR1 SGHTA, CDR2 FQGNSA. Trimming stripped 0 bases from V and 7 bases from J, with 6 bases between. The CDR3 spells CASSLARSGYTF. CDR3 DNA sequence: TGTGCCAGCAGCTTAGCGCGTTCTGGCTACACCTTC.